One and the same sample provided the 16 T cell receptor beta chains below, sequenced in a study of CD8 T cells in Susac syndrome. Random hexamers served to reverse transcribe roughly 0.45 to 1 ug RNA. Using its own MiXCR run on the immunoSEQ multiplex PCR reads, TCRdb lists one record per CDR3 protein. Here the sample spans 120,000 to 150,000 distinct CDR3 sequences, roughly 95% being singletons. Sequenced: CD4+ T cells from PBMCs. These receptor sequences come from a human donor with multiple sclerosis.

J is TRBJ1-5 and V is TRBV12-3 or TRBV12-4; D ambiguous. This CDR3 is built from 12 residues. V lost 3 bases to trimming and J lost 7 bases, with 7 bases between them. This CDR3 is CASSFWVQPQHF. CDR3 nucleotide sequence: TGTGCCAGCAGTTTTTGGGTCCAGCCCCAGCATTTT.

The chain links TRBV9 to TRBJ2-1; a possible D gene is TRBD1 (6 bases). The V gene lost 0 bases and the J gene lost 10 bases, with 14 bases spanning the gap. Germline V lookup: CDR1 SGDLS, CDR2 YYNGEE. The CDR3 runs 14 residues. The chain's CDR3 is CASSVGGQVAEQFF. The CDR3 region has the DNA TGTGCCAGCAGCGTAGGGGGGCAGGTGGCGGAGCAGTTCTTC. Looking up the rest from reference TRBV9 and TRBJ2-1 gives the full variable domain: DSGVTQTPKHLITATGQRVTLRCSPRSGDLSVYWYQQSLDQGLQFLIQYYNGEERAKGNILERFSAQQFPDLHSELNLSSLELGDSALYFCASSVGGQVAEQFFGPGTRLTVL.

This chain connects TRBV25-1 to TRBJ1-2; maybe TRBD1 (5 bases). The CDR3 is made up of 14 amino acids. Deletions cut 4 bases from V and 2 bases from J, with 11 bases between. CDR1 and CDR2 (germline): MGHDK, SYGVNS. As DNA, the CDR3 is TGTGCCAGCAGTGTAGGGGTAGGGAACTATGGCTACACCTTC. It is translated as CASSVGVGNYGYTF.

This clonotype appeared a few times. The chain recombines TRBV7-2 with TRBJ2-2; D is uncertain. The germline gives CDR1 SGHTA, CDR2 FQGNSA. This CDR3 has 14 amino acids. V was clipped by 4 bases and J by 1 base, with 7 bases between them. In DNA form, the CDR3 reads TGTGCCAGCAGCTCCCTGCGGAACACCGGGGAGCTGTTTTTT. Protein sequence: CASSSLRNTGELFF. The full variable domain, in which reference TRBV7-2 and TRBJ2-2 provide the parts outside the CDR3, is GAGVSQSPSNKVTEKGKDVELRCDPISGHTALYWYRQSLGQGLEFLIYFQGNSAPDKSGLPSDRFSAERTGGSVSTLTIQRTQQEDSAVYLCASSSLRNTGELFFGEGSRLTVL.

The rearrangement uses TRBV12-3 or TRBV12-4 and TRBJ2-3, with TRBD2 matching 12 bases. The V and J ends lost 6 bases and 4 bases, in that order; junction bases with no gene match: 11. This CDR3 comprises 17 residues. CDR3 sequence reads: CASRPGWTSGISDTQYF. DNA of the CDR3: TGTGCCAGCAGACCCGGGTGGACTAGCGGGATCTCAGATACGCAGTATTTT.

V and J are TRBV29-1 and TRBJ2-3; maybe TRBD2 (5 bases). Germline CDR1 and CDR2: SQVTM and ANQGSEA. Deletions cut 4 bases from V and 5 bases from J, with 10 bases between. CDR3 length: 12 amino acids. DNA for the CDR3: TGCAGCGTTGCGGGGTCCGGAGATACGCAGTATTTT. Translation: CSVAGSGDTQYF.

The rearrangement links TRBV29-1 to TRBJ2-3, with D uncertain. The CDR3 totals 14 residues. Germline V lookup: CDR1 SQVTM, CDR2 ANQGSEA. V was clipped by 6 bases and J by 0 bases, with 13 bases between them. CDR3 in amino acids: CSVTFSTSTDTQYF. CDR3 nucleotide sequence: TGCAGCGTGACCTTTTCAACTAGCACAGATACGCAGTATTTT.

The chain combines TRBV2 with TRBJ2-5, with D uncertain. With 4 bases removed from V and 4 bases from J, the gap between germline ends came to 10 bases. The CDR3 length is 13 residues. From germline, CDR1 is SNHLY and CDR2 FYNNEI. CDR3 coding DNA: TGTGCCAGCAGTGGATACATGACAGAGACCCAGTACTTC. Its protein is CASSGYMTETQYF.

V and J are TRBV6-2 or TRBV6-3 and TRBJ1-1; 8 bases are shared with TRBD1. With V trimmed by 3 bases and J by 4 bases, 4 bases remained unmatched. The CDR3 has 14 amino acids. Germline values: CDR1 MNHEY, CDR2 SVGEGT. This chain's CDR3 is CASSYKTGATEAFF. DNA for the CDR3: TGTGCCAGCAGTTATAAGACAGGGGCCACTGAAGCTTTCTTT.

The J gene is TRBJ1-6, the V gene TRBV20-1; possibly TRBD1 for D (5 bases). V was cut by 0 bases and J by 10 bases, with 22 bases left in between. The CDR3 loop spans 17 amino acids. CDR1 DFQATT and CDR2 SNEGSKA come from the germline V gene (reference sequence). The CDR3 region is CSARDGGFRPPGSPLHF. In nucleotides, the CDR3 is TGCAGTGCTAGAGATGGGGGATTCCGGCCCCCTGGGTCACCCCTCCACTTT.

CDR3 protein: CSARDGDRVYEQYF. Written as DNA, the CDR3 is TGCAGTGCTAGAGATGGGGACAGGGTCTACGAGCAGTACTTC. The chain is built from TRBV20-1 and TRBJ2-7, with TRBD1 matching 9 bases. The CDR3 extends over 14 amino acids. Germline CDR1 reads DFQATT; CDR2 reads SNEGSKA (reference sequence). After removal of 0 bases from V and 3 bases from J, the junction contained 3 bases not matched to a gene.

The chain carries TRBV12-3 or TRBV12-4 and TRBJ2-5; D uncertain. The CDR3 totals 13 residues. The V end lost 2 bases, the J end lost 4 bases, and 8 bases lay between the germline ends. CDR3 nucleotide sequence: TGTGCCAGCAGTTTATTTTCCGGAGAGACCCAGTACTTC. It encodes CASSLFSGETQYF.

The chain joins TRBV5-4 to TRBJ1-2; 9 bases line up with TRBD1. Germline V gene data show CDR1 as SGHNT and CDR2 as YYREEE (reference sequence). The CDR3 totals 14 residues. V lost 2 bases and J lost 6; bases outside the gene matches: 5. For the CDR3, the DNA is TGTGCCAGCAGCTTATTGGGACAGGGTAATGGCTACACCTTC. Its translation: CASSLLGQGNGYTF. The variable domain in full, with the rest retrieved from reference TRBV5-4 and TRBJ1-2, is ETGVTQSPTHLIKTRGQQVTLRCSSQSGHNTVSWYQQALGQGPQFIFQYYREEENGRGNFPPRFSGLQFPNYSSELNVNALELDDSALYLCASSLLGQGNGYTFGSGTRLTVV.

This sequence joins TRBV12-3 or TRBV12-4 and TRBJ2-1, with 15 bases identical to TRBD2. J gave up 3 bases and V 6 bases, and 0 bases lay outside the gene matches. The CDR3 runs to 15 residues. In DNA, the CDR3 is TGTGCCAGCAGGGGACTAGCGGGAGGCTACAATGAGCAGTTCTTC. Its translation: CASRGLAGGYNEQFF.

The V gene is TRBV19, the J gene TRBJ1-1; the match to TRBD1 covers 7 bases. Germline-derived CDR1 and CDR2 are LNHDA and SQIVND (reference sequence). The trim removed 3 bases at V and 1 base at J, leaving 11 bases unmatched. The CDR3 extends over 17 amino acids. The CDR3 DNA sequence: TGTGCCAGTAGTATTAGGCGGACAGGCCGGACGAACACTGAAGCTTTCTTT. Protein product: CASSIRRTGRTNTEAFF. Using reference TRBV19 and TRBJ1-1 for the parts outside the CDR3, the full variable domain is DGGITQSPKYLFRKEGQNVTLSCEQNLNHDAMYWYRQDPGQGLRLIYYSQIVNDFQKGDIAEGYSVSREKKESFPLTVTSAQKNPTAFYLCASSIRRTGRTNTEAFFGQGTRLTVV.

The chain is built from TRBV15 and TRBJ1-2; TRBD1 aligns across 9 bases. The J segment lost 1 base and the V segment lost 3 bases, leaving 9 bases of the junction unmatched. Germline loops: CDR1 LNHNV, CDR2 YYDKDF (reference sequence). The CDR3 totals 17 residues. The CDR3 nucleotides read TGTGCCACCAGCAGCGACCTAACGACAGGGGGTAACTATGGCTACACCTTC. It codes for CATSSDLTTGGNYGYTF. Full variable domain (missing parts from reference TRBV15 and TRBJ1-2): DAMVIQNPRYQVTQFGKPVTLSCSQTLNHNVMYWYQQKSSQAPKLLFHYYDKDFNNEADTPDNFQSRRPNTSFCFLDIRSPGLGDTAMYLCATSSDLTTGGNYGYTFGSGTRLTVV.